Shown below are 23 T cell receptor beta chains from a single sample sequenced in a study of cytomegalovirus exposure and HLA in healthy donors. The study ran its PCR with 60 Vbeta and 13 Jbeta primers. Method: immunoSEQ multiplex PCR; TCRdb's copy keeps in-frame clones and lacks some. The data show tens of thousands of clones, with less than 80% seen just once and 5.5% to 8.5% held by the top ten. Sequencing was performed on PBMCs. Receptors were obtained from a woman in her thirties or forties in good health and CMV-seronegative.

The chain couples TRBV18 to TRBJ1-5; 7 bases are shared with TRBD1. With V trimmed by 2 bases and J by 7 bases, 5 bases remained unmatched. Germline CDR1 reads KGHSH; CDR2 reads LQKENI. The CDR3 consists of 14 residues. In nucleotides, the CDR3 is TGTGCCAGCTCACCAGGGCAGGGGGACCAGCCCCAGCATTTT. This encodes CASSPGQGDQPQHF.

This rearrangement joins TRBV7-9 to TRBJ1-4; 10 nucleotides agree with TRBD1. This CDR3 comprises 16 residues. V lost 5 bases and J lost 5; bases outside the gene matches: 8. Germline V gene sequence: CDR1 SEHNR, CDR2 FQNEAQ (reference sequence). Written as DNA, the CDR3 is TGTGCCAGCAGCGGGACCCCGGGACAGGGGAATGAAAAACTGTTTTTT. Protein sequence: CASSGTPGQGNEKLFF.

The chain couples TRBV7-2 to TRBJ2-1, with D perhaps TRBD2 (5 bases). Germline loops: CDR1 SGHTA, CDR2 FQGNSA. Deletions cut 2 bases from V and 8 bases from J, with 10 bases between. The CDR3 extends over 13 amino acids. Here the CDR3 reads CASSLIREDEQFF. CDR3 coding DNA: TGTGCCAGCAGCTTAATCCGGGAAGATGAGCAGTTCTTC.

The genes are TRBV28 and TRBJ1-5; D is possibly TRBD1 (5 bases). The CDR3 sequence is 16 residues long. Germline loops: CDR1 MDHEN, CDR2 SYDVKM. V lost 6 bases, J lost 3 bases, and 18 bases lay in between. CDR3: CASSRMIRGNNQPQHF. The CDR3, as DNA: TGTGCCAGCAGCCGGATGATAAGGGGAAACAATCAGCCCCAGCATTTT.

The CDR3 nucleotides read TGCGCCAGCAGCTTGGGTAGCGGGGGGGCATATCAGCAGTTCTTC. It specifies CASSLGSGGAYQQFF. This chain uses TRBV5-1 with TRBJ2-1, with 11 bases identical to TRBD2. CDR1 is SGHRS, CDR2 YFSETQ, per germline. Trimming removed 0 bases from V and 11 bases from J; junction bases left unmatched: 7. The CDR3 loop spans 15 amino acids. Full variable domain (remainder filled in from reference TRBV5-1 and TRBJ2-1): KAGVTQTPRYLIKTRGQQVTLSCSPISGHRSVSWYQQTPGQGLQFLFEYFSETQRNKGNFPGRFSGRQFSNSRSEMNVSTLELGDSALYLCASSLGSGGAYQQFFGPGTRLTVL.

The chain combines TRBV14 with TRBJ1-4, with 9 positions matching TRBD1. V was pared by 5 bases and J by 8 bases, with 6 bases of the junction left unmatched. Germline CDR1 SGHDN, CDR2 FVKESK. This CDR3 is 14 amino acids long. The CDR3 here is CASSYDRGNEKLFF. CDR3 sequence (DNA): TGTGCCAGCAGCTACGACAGGGGGAACGAAAAACTGTTTTTT. Full variable domain (remainder filled in from reference TRBV14 and TRBJ1-4): EAGVTQFPSHSVIEKGQTVTLRCDPISGHDNLYWYRRVMGKEIKFLLHFVKESKQDESGMPNNRFLAERTGGTYSTLKVQPAELEDSGVYFCASSYDRGNEKLFFGSGTQLSVL.

V gene TRBV6-6 combines with J gene TRBJ1-3; the match to TRBD1 covers 9 bases. With 0 bases clipped from V and 2 bases from J, the junction kept 2 bases outside the gene matches. The CDR3 runs 16 residues. Germline loops: CDR1 MNHNY, CDR2 SVGAGI (reference sequence). CDR3 residues: CASSYSGQGAGNTIYF. The CDR3 region has the DNA TGTGCCAGCAGTTACTCGGGACAGGGTGCTGGAAACACCATATATTTT.

The chain combines TRBV7-9 with TRBJ2-7; D is unresolved. V was pared by 0 bases and J by 6 bases, with 15 bases between. Germline-derived CDR1 and CDR2 are SEHNR and FQNEAQ (reference sequence). This CDR3 region has 15 residues. In DNA form, the CDR3 reads TGTGCCAGCAGCTTAGCGTCCGCGAGGTGGTCCGAGCAGTACTTC. Protein sequence: CASSLASARWSEQYF.

The chain carries TRBV19 and TRBJ1-5; D is ambiguous. Trimming left V 2 bases short and J 2 bases short, with 10 bases between. The CDR3 has 15 residues. CDR1 and CDR2 (germline): LNHDA, SQIVND (reference sequence). CDR3 amino acids: CASSIQDSGNQPQHF. CDR3 DNA: TGTGCCAGTAGTATACAGGACTCGGGCAATCAGCCCCAGCATTTT. Full variable domain (missing parts from reference TRBV19 and TRBJ1-5): DGGITQSPKYLFRKEGQNVTLSCEQNLNHDAMYWYRQDPGQGLRLIYYSQIVNDFQKGDIAEGYSVSREKKESFPLTVTSAQKNPTAFYLCASSIQDSGNQPQHFGDGTRLSIL.

This chain connects TRBV7-2 to TRBJ2-7; the match to TRBD2 covers 7 bases. Germline V gene data show CDR1 as SGHTA and CDR2 as FQGNSA. V gave up 0 bases and J gave up 2 bases; unmatched junction bases: 4. The CDR3 sequence is 15 residues long. The CDR3 bases are TGTGCCAGCAGCTTAGCGGCGGGAGTCCCCTACGAGCAGTACTTC. Amino acids: CASSLAAGVPYEQYF.

This clone was counted a few times. The chain recombines TRBV28 with TRBJ2-3; 9 positions match TRBD2. Germline assignment: CDR1 MDHEN and CDR2 SYDVKM. This CDR3 region has 16 residues. V dropped 6 bases and J dropped 6; count of bases not matched to a gene: 13. CDR3 sequence (DNA): TGTGCCAGCAGGATGGGACTAGCTGGCCTTGGGGATACGCAGTATTTT. The encoded protein is CASRMGLAGLGDTQYF.

The rearrangement links TRBV10-3 to TRBJ1-1; TRBD1 matches at 11 bases. The CDR3 covers 14 residues. With V trimmed by 6 bases and J by 5 bases, 5 bases remained unmatched. Germline-derived CDR1 and CDR2 are ENHRY and SYGVKD. The CDR3 nucleotides are TGTGCCATCAGCTTGGGACAGGGGGATACTGAAGCTTTCTTT. Its protein is CAISLGQGDTEAFF.

The DNA for the CDR3 is TGTGCCAGCAGCCCCGACAGGTATAATTCACCCCTCCACTTT. Its protein is CASSPDRYNSPLHF. The chain recombines TRBV7-6 with TRBJ1-6; tentative D call: TRBD1 (6 bases). Germline V gene sequence: CDR1 SGHVS, CDR2 FNYEAQ. This CDR3 has 14 amino acids. The V gene lost 5 bases and the J gene lost 4 bases, with 9 bases spanning the gap.

The rearrangement joins TRBV5-5 to TRBJ1-1; TRBD1 aligns across 9 bases. This CDR3 region has 16 residues. V lost 4 bases to trimming and J lost 3 bases; unmatched junction nucleotides: 10. Germline CDR1 is SGHKS and CDR2 is YYEKEE (reference sequence). CDR3 sequence (DNA): TGTGCCAGCAGCCACCGGGACAGGGCCGGGTACACTGAAGCTTTCTTT. Encoded protein: CASSHRDRAGYTEAFF.

The chain recombines TRBV19 with TRBJ1-5; 8 bases match TRBD1. In germline, CDR1 is LNHDA, CDR2 SQIVND (reference sequence). V was clipped by 4 bases and J by 2 bases; unmatched bases: 10. This CDR3 has 17 amino acids. The CDR3 loop is CASSTQNRGLGNQPQHF. CDR3 sequence (DNA): TGTGCCAGTAGTACCCAAAACAGGGGGTTAGGCAATCAGCCCCAGCATTTT.

This clone was found a few times. CDR3 region: CASSRQALNSPLHF. Written as DNA, the CDR3 is TGTGCCAGCAGCCGACAGGCCCTTAATTCACCCCTCCACTTT. The chain has TRBV11-2 and TRBJ1-6; D possibly corresponds to TRBD1 (6 bases). CDR3 length: 14 residues. Deletions cut 5 bases from V and 6 bases from J, with 11 bases between. Germline-derived CDR1 and CDR2 are SGHAT and FQNNGV.

The J gene is TRBJ2-5, the V gene TRBV2; possibly TRBD2 for D (5 bases). The J call may be wrong; the DNA end is better matched by TRBJ2-7. The CDR3 is 14 residues long. Germline V gene sequence: CDR1 SNHLY, CDR2 FYNNEI. DNA for the CDR3: TGTGCCAGCAGTGTGAACAGCGGATCCTACGAGCAGTACTTC. Translated: CASSVNSGSYEQYF.

The V and J genes are TRBV7-9 and TRBJ1-5, with D maybe TRBD1 (5 bases). Trimming pared 5 bases from V and 0 bases from J, leaving 20 bases between. CDR1 is SEHNR, CDR2 FQNEAQ, per germline (reference sequence). The CDR3 is made up of 18 amino acids. DNA of the CDR3: TGTGCCAGCAGCCCAGGGCGGGAAGCGCAATATAGCAATCAGCCCCAGCATTTT. Encoded protein: CASSPGREAQYSNQPQHF.

This clone came up a few times. The rearrangement links TRBV25-1 to TRBJ2-2, with D perhaps TRBD1 (6 bases). The CDR3 loop spans 14 amino acids. Trimming removed 3 bases from V and 3 bases from J, with 8 bases in between. Per germline, CDR1 MGHDK and CDR2 SYGVNS. The CDR3 here is CASSDSGDTGELFF. CDR3 bases: TGTGCCAGCAGTGATTCAGGGGACACCGGGGAGCTGTTTTTT.

This chain joins TRBV7-6 and TRBJ2-5, with unresolved D. The CDR3 is 15 amino acids. Germline V gene lookup returns CDR1 SGHVS and CDR2 FNYEAQ. Deletions cut 0 bases from V and 0 bases from J, with 8 bases between. The DNA of the CDR3 is TGTGCCAGCAGCTTAGCGGGCAGTTACCAAGAGACCCAGTACTTC. Amino acid sequence: CASSLAGSYQETQYF.

V is TRBV6-1 and J is TRBJ2-7; TRBD1 matches at 9 bases. Germline loops: CDR1 MNHNS, CDR2 SASEGT. The V and J ends lost 6 bases and 6 bases, in that order; junction bases with no gene match: 6. This CDR3 contains 13 residues. DNA for the CDR3: TGTGCCAGCAGACCGGACAGGGGCGTCGAGCAGTACTTC. Amino acid sequence: CASRPDRGVEQYF.

The rearrangement links TRBV29-1 to TRBJ2-1, with 12 nucleotides matching TRBD2. CDR1 is SQVTM, CDR2 ANQGSEA, per germline. CDR3 length equals 13 residues. V lost 3 bases to trimming and J lost 6 bases; unmatched junction nucleotides: 0. The CDR3 nucleotides are TGCAGCGTTGAGACTAGCGGGGGCAATGAGCAGTTCTTC. As protein: CSVETSGGNEQFF.

The chain is built from TRBV6-1 and TRBJ2-3; D possibly corresponds to TRBD2 (6 bases). The CDR3 covers 16 residues. Germline V CDR1 and CDR2: MNHNS, SASEGT. V was trimmed by 1 base and J by 5 bases, leaving 16 bases between them. CDR3 nucleotide sequence: TGTGCCAGCAGTGAAGTGGTGCGGGGTCGAGTAGATACGCAGTATTTT. Protein product: CASSEVVRGRVDTQYF.